Below are 30 T cell receptor beta chains sequenced from a single sample in a study of identical twins. From the 5' RACE reads, TCRdb called clonotypes with MiXCR, one entry per CDR3 protein. Of roughly 1,500,000 distinct CDR3 sequences listed, around a third are singletons. Sequenced sample: cord blood. The receptors were sampled from a newborn girl in good health.

This clonotype has more than one count but fewer than ten. The gene calls are TRBV14 and TRBJ2-5; D may be TRBD2 (6 bases). Near its end, the DNA agrees better with TRBJ2-7, so the J call may be wrong. CDR3 length: 17 residues. Germline V gene lookup returns CDR1 SGHDN and CDR2 FVKESK. The CDR3 is CASSQDGTLGRVYEQYF. The CDR3 nucleotides are TGTGCCAGCAGCCAAGATGGGACTTTGGGACGGGTCTACGAGCAGTACTTC.

This clonotype was counted many times. This chain links TRBV28 with TRBJ2-7, with D possibly matching TRBD2 (6 bases). Trimming cost V 7 bases and J 4 bases, with 8 bases left between them. Germline V gene sequence: CDR1 MDHEN, CDR2 SYDVKM. The CDR3 length is 11 residues. CDR3 sequence: CASIRGYEQYF. CDR3 DNA sequence: TGTGCCAGCATACGGGGGTACGAGCAGTACTTC.

The chain uses TRBV6-2 or TRBV6-3 and TRBJ2-1, with 8 positions matching TRBD2. CDR3 size: 14 residues. Germline-derived CDR1 and CDR2 are MNHEY and SVGEGT. J lost 5 bases, V lost 5 bases, and 5 bases had no gene match. This CDR3 reads CASSGTRQNNEQFF. The CDR3 coding sequence is TGTGCCAGCAGTGGGACTAGACAAAACAATGAGCAGTTCTTC.

This clonotype was counted only a few times. The chain links TRBV27 to TRBJ2-4; 12 bases are a match to TRBD2. The V segment lost 7 bases and the J segment 0 bases; nucleotides outside the gene matches: 7. Germline CDR1 MNHEY, CDR2 SMNVEV (reference sequence). This CDR3 is 17 amino acids long. The CDR3 DNA reads TGTGCCAGCAAGGGGCTAGCGGGGGGGTTAGCCAAAAACATTCAGTACTTC. Its protein product is CASKGLAGGLAKNIQYF.

V usage is TRBV14 and J usage is TRBJ1-1; D call uncertain. The V and J ends lost 4 bases and 11 bases respectively, with 17 bases between them. The length of the CDR3 is 13 residues. Per the germline V gene, CDR1 is SGHDN and CDR2 is FVKESK. The CDR3 DNA sequence: TGTGCCAGCAGCCCTTTACTGCAGGTGAAGGCTTTCTTT. Its protein product is CASSPLLQVKAFF.

This chain links TRBV5-1 with TRBJ2-1, with TRBD2 matching 7 bases. Trimming took 6 bases from V and 5 from J; bases not matched to a gene: 8. CDR3 size: 14 residues. Germline assignment: CDR1 SGHRS and CDR2 YFSETQ. The CDR3 reads CASKVSGEDNEQFF. In DNA form, the CDR3 reads TGCGCCAGCAAGGTCAGCGGGGAGGACAATGAGCAGTTCTTC.

The V call is TRBV4-1, the J call TRBJ2-5, with 11 bases aligning to TRBD2. V lost 1 base, J lost 11 bases, and 15 bases stayed unmatched. This CDR3 region has 17 residues. Germline assignment: CDR1 MGHRA and CDR2 YSYEKL. CDR3 DNA: TGCGCCAGCAGCCAAGTAACTAGCGGGAGTAGGTCCAATGAGCAGTACTTC. It encodes CASSQVTSGSRSNEQYF.

This chain joins TRBV3-1 and TRBJ2-3, with 9 positions matching TRBD2. The CDR3 sequence is 17 residues long. V trimming: 1 base; J trimming: 6 bases; junction bases outside the gene matches: 11. CDR1 and CDR2 (germline): LGHDT, YNNKEL (reference sequence). The CDR3 protein is CASSQGGGRASGDTQYF. The CDR3 DNA reads as TGTGCCAGCAGCCAAGGTGGCGGGAGGGCCTCAGGGGATACGCAGTATTTT.

This clonotype turned up a few times. The rearrangement uses TRBV20-1 and TRBJ1-1; D is possibly TRBD1 (5 bases). Trimming left V 1 base short and J 0 bases short, with 9 bases between. The CDR3 contains 14 residues. Looked up from germline, CDR1 is DFQATT and CDR2 is SNEGSKA (reference sequence). CDR3 protein: CSARVSGLNTEAFF. The CDR3 bases are TGCAGTGCTAGAGTGTCAGGGCTGAACACTGAAGCTTTCTTT.

The chain uses TRBV13 and TRBJ2-7; 9 bases line up with TRBD2. Germline CDR1 is PRHDT and CDR2 is FYEKMQ (reference sequence). The CDR3 is 16 residues long. V lost 7 bases, J lost 6 bases, and 16 bases stayed unmatched. CDR3 region: CASTLGLARGGGEQYF. The CDR3 DNA follows: TGTGCCAGCACCCTTGGACTAGCGCGGGGGGGCGGCGAGCAGTACTTC.

A few counts support this clonotype. The V call is TRBV20-1, the J call TRBJ2-7, with D possibly being TRBD2 (5 bases). The V end lost 3 bases, the J end lost 4 bases, and 16 bases lay between the germline ends. The CDR3 is 14 amino acids. CDR1 DFQATT and CDR2 SNEGSKA come from the germline V gene (reference sequence). This CDR3 is CSASKRAELYEQYF. Here the CDR3 DNA reads TGCAGTGCTAGTAAGAGGGCCGAGTTGTACGAGCAGTACTTC.

This clonotype was detected a few times. V is TRBV12-3 or TRBV12-4 and J is TRBJ2-5, with D tentatively TRBD2 (6 bases). The V and J ends lost 5 bases and 10 bases respectively, with 17 bases between them. This CDR3 has 13 residues. The CDR3 DNA follows: TGTGCCAGCAGTATAGGGCGGGACGCTAGCCAGTACTTC. Translated, it gives CASSIGRDASQYF.

The CDR3 DNA follows: TGCGCCAGCAGCTTAACCACCGGAGAGCAGTTCTTC. This translates into CASSLTTGEQFF. The chain combines TRBV5-1 with TRBJ2-1; no clear D. The ends were cut back, 2 bases at V and 10 bases at J, with 10 bases in the middle. Germline CDR1 is SGHRS and CDR2 is YFSETQ. This CDR3 has 12 amino acids.

The V and J genes are TRBV5-4 and TRBJ2-1, with 12 positions matching TRBD2. This CDR3 comprises 16 residues. Germline V gene sequence: CDR1 SGHNT, CDR2 YYREEE (reference sequence). V was pared by 4 bases and J by 8 bases, with 10 bases of the junction left unmatched. CDR3 region: CASSRMLAGGSDEQFF. The CDR3 DNA sequence: TGTGCCAGCAGCAGAATGCTAGCGGGAGGGTCCGATGAGCAGTTCTTC.

This clonotype was observed a handful of times. The CDR3 here is CASSQDPGASNQPQHF. As DNA, the CDR3 is TGCGCCAGCAGCCAAGACCCGGGGGCGAGCAATCAGCCCCAGCATTTT. The chain couples TRBV4-1 to TRBJ1-5, with D possibly being TRBD1 (6 bases). V was clipped by 0 bases and J by 1 base, with 10 bases between them. Looked up from germline, CDR1 is MGHRA and CDR2 is YSYEKL. CDR3 length: 16 residues.

This clonotype was seen repeatedly, ten times or more. V is TRBV10-3 and J is TRBJ2-5, with D possibly TRBD2 on 6 matching bases. CDR1 is ENHRY, CDR2 SYGVKD, per germline. Trimming left V 0 bases short and J 3 bases short, with 8 bases between. The CDR3 consists of 14 residues. In DNA, the CDR3 is TGTGCCATCAGTGAGTCGGGAGGAAAAGAGACCCAGTACTTC. Protein product: CAISESGGKETQYF.

This sequence joins TRBV14 and TRBJ2-1; D is undetermined. The germline V and J ends were trimmed by 4 bases and 6 bases, with 10 bases remaining between them. This CDR3 region has 13 residues. Germline assignment: CDR1 SGHDN and CDR2 FVKESK. The CDR3 coding sequence is TGTGCCAGCAGCCCCAGTGCGACCAATGAGCAGTTCTTC. It translates to CASSPSATNEQFF.

Concerning this clonotype: One end of the junction varies from germline; a read error may be responsible. The chain carries TRBV7-9 and TRBJ1-2, with D unresolved. This CDR3 region has 14 residues. Germline CDR1 is SEHNR and CDR2 is FQNEAQ (reference sequence). The CDR3 nucleotides are TGTGCCAGCAGCCCAGTCCCGGGTGGGGATGGCTGCACCTTC. This translates into CASSPVPGGDGCTF.

The V and J genes are TRBV9 and TRBJ2-2; TRBD1 aligns across 9 bases. CDR1 is SGDLS and CDR2 is YYNGEE in the germline V gene. Trimming at V came to 4 bases and at J to 7 bases, leaving 5 bases not matched to a gene. The CDR3 length is 14 residues. CDR3 nucleotide sequence: TGTGCCAGCAGCTTAGGACAGGGGCACGGGGAGCTGTTTTTT. Its translation is CASSLGQGHGELFF.

This clonotype was detected only once. This rearrangement joins TRBV4-2 to TRBJ1-1; D gene unclear. Deletions cut 0 bases from V and 0 bases from J, with 5 bases between. Germline CDR1 is LGHNA and CDR2 is YNFKEQ. This CDR3 is 14 amino acids long. The CDR3 here is CASSQEYMNTEAFF. In nucleotides, the CDR3 is TGTGCCAGCAGCCAAGAATACATGAACACTGAAGCTTTCTTT.

The V call is TRBV12-3 or TRBV12-4, the J call TRBJ1-5; D is perhaps TRBD1 (6 bases). The CDR3 extends over 14 amino acids. Between the trimmed V and J ends, which lost 1 base and 5 bases, there was a span of 9 bases. The CDR3 region has the DNA TGTGCCAGCAGTTTAGGGGACAAGCATCAGCCCCAGCATTTT. This gives the protein CASSLGDKHQPQHF.

The chain employs TRBV11-1 and TRBJ2-1; the D is unclear. The germline V gene encodes CDR1 SGHAT and CDR2 FQDESV (reference sequence). V was pared by 5 bases and J by 12 bases, with 17 bases between. This CDR3 region has 13 residues. The CDR3 DNA reads as TGTGCCAGCAGCCCATTATCGATGGATGGGCAGTTCTTC. Translation: CASSPLSMDGQFF. The whole variable domain, filled in from reference TRBV11-1 and TRBJ2-1, reads EAEVAQSPRYKITEKSQAVAFWCDPISGHATLYWYRQILGQGPELLVQFQDESVVDDSQLPKDRFSAERLKGVDSTLKIQPAELGDSAMYLCASSPLSMDGQFFGPGTRLTVL.

This clonotype has just a few counts. J is TRBJ1-2 and V is TRBV6-6, with a possible D match to TRBD1 (5 bases). V lost 6 bases to trimming and J lost 4 bases, with 12 bases between them. Germline V gene data show CDR1 as MNHNY and CDR2 as SVGAGI (reference sequence). This CDR3 has 13 amino acids. DNA for the CDR3: TGTGCCAGCAGGTTGACAGACCCCTATGGCTACACCTTC. Its translation: CASRLTDPYGYTF.

The rearrangement joins TRBV20-1 to TRBJ2-7; 7 bases agree with TRBD1. Trimming took 6 bases from V and 3 from J; bases not matched to a gene: 8. Germline V lookup: CDR1 DFQATT, CDR2 SNEGSKA (reference sequence). This CDR3 is built from 13 residues. In nucleotides, the CDR3 is TGCAGTGCCGCACCGGGGACAGACTACGAGCAGTACTTC. It is translated as CSAAPGTDYEQYF.

The chain recombines TRBV2 with TRBJ1-4; D unclear. CDR1 and CDR2 from the germline V gene are SNHLY and FYNNEI. The CDR3 covers 16 residues. The V and J ends lost 2 bases and 0 bases respectively, with 10 bases between them. The CDR3 reads CASSESGVTTNEKLFF. The CDR3 region has the DNA TGTGCCAGCAGTGAATCTGGGGTTACAACTAATGAAAAACTGTTTTTT.

The chain carries TRBV4-2 and TRBJ2-3, with 9 bases identical to TRBD2. Germline assignment: CDR1 LGHNA and CDR2 YNFKEQ. This CDR3 spans 15 amino acids. Germline trimming cut 3 bases from V and 2 bases from J; bases unmatched to any gene: 3. The CDR3 bases are TGTGCCAGCAGCCAGAGCGGGGGGTACACAGATACGCAGTATTTT. Translating it yields CASSQSGGYTDTQYF.

A single count supports this clonotype. The J gene is TRBJ2-1, the V gene TRBV2; 10 bases align to TRBD2. The CDR3 runs to 16 residues. The junction had 11 bases not matched to a gene; V was cut back by 7 bases and J by 5 bases. Germline CDR1 is SNHLY and CDR2 is FYNNEI. DNA of the CDR3: TGTGCCAGCACCGGAGTGGGGACTAGCGAACACAATGAGCAGTTCTTC. It encodes CASTGVGTSEHNEQFF.

This clonotype was picked up many times. Compared with germline, one end of the junction differs, possibly owing to a read error. V gene TRBV18 combines with J gene TRBJ2-3; possible D gene TRBD2, 5 bases. Germline CDR1 KGHSH, CDR2 LQKENI. This CDR3 comprises 13 residues. The chain's CDR3 is CASSRTSTDTQYF. Here the CDR3 DNA reads TGCGCCAGCAGCCGGACTAGCACAGATACGCAGTATTTT.

This clonotype showed up just a few times. The chain uses TRBV11-2 and TRBJ1-1, with TRBD1 as a possible D gene (6 bases). V was shortened by 4 bases and J by 4 bases, with 16 bases between the two germline ends. In germline, CDR1 is SGHAT, CDR2 FQNNGV. The CDR3 runs 15 residues. CDR3 region: CASSSEGGRGTEAFF. CDR3 sequence (DNA): TGTGCCAGCAGCTCCGAGGGGGGTCGCGGCACTGAAGCTTTCTTT.

This clonotype has more than one count but fewer than ten. The J gene is TRBJ2-1, the V gene TRBV20-1; D tentatively fits TRBD1 or TRBD2 (6 bases each). CDR3 length: 16 residues. Trimming took off 5 bases at V and 0 bases at J, with 17 bases between the two ends. The V gene's germline CDR1 is DFQATT and CDR2 SNEGSKA (reference sequence). CDR3 region: CSARTAETSSYNEQFF. The CDR3 nucleotides read TGCAGTGCTCGGACAGCAGAGACTAGCTCCTACAATGAGCAGTTCTTC.